The 30 T cell receptor beta chains below come from one sample, sequenced in a study of T-cell memory formation after mild COVID-19. TCRdb analysed the 5' RACE reads with MiXCR anew, one entry per CDR3 protein. The table includes under 300,000 distinct CDR3 sequences, approximately 19% detected once. Sequenced sample: PBMCs or a T cell subset sorted from them (not recorded which). The receptors here all came from a man younger than 30 who had mild COVID-19 (a few samples of this study predate the infection). Cell type and time point are not known.

Regarding this clonotype: An end of the junction does not agree with germline; a read error may underlie this. This chain uses TRBV7-3 with TRBJ2-1; TRBD2 matches at 7 bases. The length of the CDR3 is 14 residues. Germline assignment: CDR1 SGHTA and CDR2 FQGTGA. The DNA of the CDR3 is TGTGCCAGCAGCTTCCGACGGGGGGAGCCTGAGCAGTCCTTC. Translation: CASSFRRGEPEQSF.

This chain joins TRBV7-9 and TRBJ1-4; 12 bases map to TRBD1. Per the germline V gene, CDR1 is SEHNR and CDR2 is FQNEAQ (reference sequence). J lost 14 bases, V lost 5 bases, and 6 bases had no gene match. CDR3 length equals 13 residues. This CDR3 is CASSHRDRGQLFF. The CDR3 DNA is TGTGCCAGCAGCCACCGGGACAGGGGGCAGCTGTTTTTT.

This clonotype was observed a few times. J is TRBJ1-5 and V is TRBV28; TRBD1 agrees at 10 bases. V shed 8 bases and J 7 bases; nucleotides not matched to a gene: 5. This CDR3 region has 13 residues. Germline assignment: CDR1 MDHEN and CDR2 SYDVKM. The CDR3 DNA is TGTGCCAGCCGGACAGGGGGTTTGCAGCCCCAGCATTTT. Translated: CASRTGGLQPQHF.

This clonotype was observed many times. V usage is TRBV6-1 and J usage is TRBJ1-5, with 7 bases fitting TRBD1. The CDR3 loop spans 15 amino acids. The germline gives CDR1 MNHNS, CDR2 SASEGT. The V and J ends lost 1 base and 7 bases, in that order; junction bases with no gene match: 7. The DNA for the CDR3 is TGTGCCAGCAGTGAAGAGAGGGGGCACGGACAGCCCCAGCATTTT. This encodes CASSEERGHGQPQHF.

The chain couples TRBV7-2 to TRBJ2-3, with D perhaps TRBD1 (6 bases). This CDR3 is built from 13 residues. V was cut by 6 bases and J by 7 bases, with 14 bases left in between. Germline V gene sequence: CDR1 SGHTA, CDR2 FQGNSA. The CDR3 reads CASRLNRDNTQYF. DNA for the CDR3: TGTGCCAGCAGGTTAAACAGGGATAATACGCAGTATTTT.

Only a few counts were recorded for this clonotype. The chain recombines TRBV27 with TRBJ2-5; 7 bases fit TRBD2. The germline V gene encodes CDR1 MNHEY and CDR2 SMNVEV (reference sequence). The CDR3 loop spans 15 amino acids. V lost 3 bases and J lost 5; bases outside the gene matches: 9. CDR3 residues: CASSFGTTKTETQYF. CDR3 DNA sequence: TGTGCCAGCAGTTTTGGGACTACAAAAACGGAGACCCAGTACTTC.

V and J are TRBV7-9 and TRBJ2-2, with no clear D. Trimming took 5 bases from V and 7 from J, leaving 14 bases between them. Germline assignment: CDR1 SEHNR and CDR2 FQNEAQ (reference sequence). CDR3 length equals 14 residues. In nucleotides, the CDR3 is TGTGCCAGCAGCCGGGTCCCGACGGGCGGGGAGCTGTTTTTT. Translation: CASSRVPTGGELFF.

The sample holds one count of this clonotype. The chain couples TRBV7-2 to TRBJ2-2; D uncertain. There are 16 residues in the CDR3. Germline-derived CDR1 and CDR2 are SGHTA and FQGNSA. V dropped 1 base and J dropped 0 bases, with 9 bases sitting between them. The CDR3 sequence: CASSLVGGPNTGELFF. In DNA, the CDR3 is TGTGCCAGCAGCTTAGTTGGCGGCCCGAACACCGGGGAGCTGTTTTTT.

In its sample, this clonotype was seen a few times. The chain uses TRBV18 and TRBJ1-1; TRBD1 matches 8 bases. The germline CDR1 and CDR2 sequences are KGHSH and LQKENI. CDR3 length: 14 amino acids. The V and J ends lost 4 bases and 3 bases, in that order; junction bases with no gene match: 4. Here the CDR3 reads CASSRAQGDTEAFF. For the CDR3, the DNA is TGTGCCAGCTCACGTGCACAGGGGGACACTGAAGCTTTCTTT.

V and J are TRBV4-3 and TRBJ1-2; D uncertain. CDR3 length: 13 residues. Trimming pared 3 bases from V and 8 bases from J, leaving 13 bases between. Germline V gene data show CDR1 as LGHNA and CDR2 as YSLEER. The CDR3 spells CASSQTHEAGYTF. The DNA of the CDR3 is TGCGCCAGCAGCCAGACCCACGAGGCAGGCTACACCTTC.

This clonotype has ten or more counts. This chain joins TRBV20-1 and TRBJ2-7, with D possibly matching TRBD2 (5 bases). Between the trimmed V and J ends, which lost 1 base and 0 bases, there was a span of 10 bases. From germline, CDR1 is DFQATT and CDR2 SNEGSKA (reference sequence). The CDR3 sequence is 14 residues long. CDR3 nucleotide sequence: TGCAGTGCTAGAGGACATGGGAGCTCCTACGAGCAGTACTTC. This translates into CSARGHGSSYEQYF.

V and J are TRBV5-1 and TRBJ2-7, with 9 nucleotides matching TRBD1. This CDR3 has 14 residues. The V gene's germline CDR1 is SGHRS and CDR2 YFSETQ. Trimming removed 5 bases from V and 2 bases from J; junction bases left unmatched: 5. The CDR3 loop reads CASRSGTGTYEQYF. The CDR3 DNA reads TGCGCCAGCAGGTCCGGGACAGGGACCTACGAGCAGTACTTC.

CDR3 residues: CASRMGKDGYTF. CDR3 sequence (DNA): TGTGCCAGCAGAATGGGGAAGGATGGCTACACCTTC. The chain links TRBV7-4 to TRBJ1-2; D call uncertain. In germline, CDR1 is SGHVT, CDR2 SQSDAQ. There are 12 residues in the CDR3. Deletions cut 6 bases from V and 6 bases from J, with 11 bases between.

This clonotype has a handful of counts. The genes are TRBV3-1 and TRBJ1-1; 7 bases map to TRBD1. The CDR3 runs 13 residues. The J segment lost 7 bases and the V segment lost 3 bases, leaving 5 bases of the junction unmatched. CDR1 and CDR2 (germline): LGHDT, YNNKEL (reference sequence). CDR3 nucleotides: TGTGCCAGCAGCCAGGCACAGGGGTATGAAGCTTTCTTT. It codes for CASSQAQGYEAFF.

In this sample, this clonotype turned up a few times. The chain couples TRBV5-4 to TRBJ2-3; maybe TRBD2 (6 bases). The CDR3 is made up of 17 amino acids. From germline, CDR1 is SGHNT and CDR2 YYREEE (reference sequence). V was trimmed by 3 bases and J by 2 bases, leaving 19 bases between them. The CDR3 DNA follows: TGTGCCAGCAGCTCGGAACTAGCTGGGGTAATCACAGATACGCAGTATTTT. This sequence encodes CASSSELAGVITDTQYF.

The chain has TRBV4-3 and TRBJ1-2; unclear D gene. Germline CDR1 reads LGHNA; CDR2 reads YSLEER. The CDR3 extends over 15 amino acids. V was trimmed by 1 base and J by 4 bases, leaving 13 bases between them. The CDR3 protein is CASSQVGLGGYGYTF. The CDR3 DNA sequence: TGCGCCAGCAGCCAAGTGGGGTTGGGTGGCTATGGCTACACCTTC.

A few counts support this clonotype. The genes are TRBV19 and TRBJ1-3; D may be TRBD1 (5 bases). V was clipped by 2 bases and J by 4 bases, with 18 bases between them. Germline V CDR1 and CDR2: LNHDA, SQIVND (reference sequence). This CDR3 region has 17 residues. The CDR3 sequence: CASSISVSREYGNTIYF. Written as DNA, the CDR3 is TGTGCCAGTAGTATATCGGTGTCCAGGGAATACGGAAACACCATATATTTT.

V usage is TRBV6-6 and J usage is TRBJ1-6; no firm D call. There are 14 residues in the CDR3. The V and J ends lost 3 bases and 6 bases respectively, with 9 bases between them. The germline V gene has CDR1 MNHNY and CDR2 SVGAGI (reference sequence). The CDR3 nucleotides read TGTGCCAGCAGTTATAGTAGATTTAATTCACCCCTCCACTTT. As protein: CASSYSRFNSPLHF.

The chain uses TRBV6-1 and TRBJ1-2, with D unclear. CDR1 is MNHNS and CDR2 is SASEGT in the germline V gene. CDR3 size: 15 residues. V shed 6 bases and J shed 3 bases, with 17 bases lying between them. The CDR3 bases are TGTGCCAGCAGGCCCGCGGAAGCCCCATACTATGGCTACACCTTC. Translating gives CASRPAEAPYYGYTF.

There are a few counts of this clonotype. The CDR3 nucleotides are TGTGCCACCAGTGACCGACAGGCCACAGATACGCAGTATTTT. It specifies CATSDRQATDTQYF. The gene calls are TRBV24-1 and TRBJ2-3, with D possibly matching TRBD1 (6 bases). The ends were cut back, 4 bases at V and 2 bases at J, with 9 bases in the middle. CDR1 KGHDR and CDR2 SFDVKD come from the germline V gene. The CDR3 contains 14 residues.

This clonotype has a handful of counts. The rearrangement uses TRBV20-1 and TRBJ2-7, with TRBD2 matching 7 bases. CDR1 and CDR2 (germline): DFQATT, SNEGSKA (reference sequence). The CDR3 totals 11 residues. The trim removed 4 bases at V and 4 bases at J, leaving 1 base unmatched. The CDR3 region is CSATAGYEQYV. DNA of the CDR3: TGCAGTGCTACAGCGGGGTACGAGCAGTACGTC.

This clonotype occurred a few times. V usage is TRBV12-3 or TRBV12-4 and J usage is TRBJ2-2; 8 bases align to TRBD1. There are 13 residues in the CDR3. Unmatched junction bases numbered 3, after V lost 11 bases and J lost 1 base. CDR3 nucleotides: TGTGCCTGCGGACAGGGGAACACCGGGGAGCTGTTTTTT. Translating it yields CACGQGNTGELFF.

This clonotype came up a few times. The J gene is TRBJ2-5, the V gene TRBV15; D is possibly TRBD1 or TRBD2 (5 bases each). V lost 0 bases to trimming and J lost 7 bases, with 15 bases between them. The CDR3 length is 15 residues. Germline V gene sequence: CDR1 LNHNV, CDR2 YYDKDF (reference sequence). In DNA, the CDR3 is TGTGCCACCAGCAGAGATTTGGCAGGGAGTGGGACCCAGTACTTC. Protein sequence: CATSRDLAGSGTQYF.

The rearrangement joins TRBV12-3 or TRBV12-4 to TRBJ2-7, with TRBD1 identical over 9 bases. The CDR3 length is 15 residues. The J segment lost 3 bases and the V segment lost 1 base, leaving 4 bases of the junction unmatched. In DNA form, the CDR3 reads TGTGCCAGCAGTTTAGGGACAGGGGTCGTCTACGAGCAGTACTTC. It specifies CASSLGTGVVYEQYF.

This clonotype appeared once. This sequence joins TRBV2 and TRBJ1-4; no clear D gene. V lost 8 bases and J lost 7, with 11 bases in between. The CDR3 is 12 amino acids. Per the germline V gene, CDR1 is SNHLY and CDR2 is FYNNEI. The CDR3 DNA reads as TGTGCCAGCTCCGACGGTGGTGAAAAACTGTTTTTT. Translated, it gives CASSDGGEKLFF. Variable domain in full (rest from reference TRBV2 and TRBJ1-4): EPEVTQTPSHQVTQMGQEVILRCVPISNHLYFYWYRQILGQKVEFLVSFYNNEISEKSEIFDDQFSVERPDGSNFTLKIRSTKLEDSAMYFCASSDGGEKLFFGSGTQLSVL.

Written as DNA, the CDR3 is TGCAGTGCCCCAAGGGGGTTTTGGTCCTACGAGCAGTACTTC. This encodes CSAPRGFWSYEQYF. The chain couples TRBV20-1 to TRBJ2-7; a weak D match, TRBD1 (6 bases). The CDR3 covers 14 residues. The V end lost 6 bases, the J end lost 1 base, and 16 bases lay between the germline ends. Germline CDR1 is DFQATT and CDR2 is SNEGSKA (reference sequence).

The V call is TRBV5-1, the J call TRBJ2-2; the D is unclear. With 4 bases removed from V and 2 bases from J, the gap between germline ends came to 9 bases. Germline CDR1 reads SGHRS; CDR2 reads YFSETQ. CDR3 length: 14 residues. In DNA, the CDR3 is TGCGCCAGCAGCGACGAGTTAAACACCGGGGAGCTGTTTTTT. It is translated as CASSDELNTGELFF.

This chain uses TRBV7-9 with TRBJ2-1, with TRBD2 matching 8 bases. V was clipped by 3 bases and J by 6 bases; unmatched bases: 4. The germline V gene encodes CDR1 SEHNR and CDR2 FQNEAQ (reference sequence). CDR3 length equals 14 residues. This CDR3 reads CASSFGAGVNEQFF. The CDR3 nucleotides read TGTGCCAGCAGCTTTGGAGCGGGGGTCAATGAGCAGTTCTTC.

The rearrangement joins TRBV7-2 to TRBJ2-1, with 7 bases aligning to TRBD1. The CDR3 extends over 14 amino acids. The V segment lost 5 bases and the J segment 8 bases; nucleotides outside the gene matches: 9. CDR1 and CDR2 (germline): SGHTA, FQGNSA. As DNA, the CDR3 is TGTGCCAGCAGCCCTGACAGGGTGAGGGATGAGCAGTTCTTC. This sequence encodes CASSPDRVRDEQFF.

V is TRBV20-1 and J is TRBJ2-2; either TRBD1 or TRBD2 may fit D (5 bases each). The CDR3 runs 16 residues. Trimming took 5 bases from V and 5 from J, leaving 21 bases between them. Germline V gene sequence: CDR1 DFQATT, CDR2 SNEGSKA (reference sequence). The CDR3: CSAGTYGKGSTGELFF. The CDR3 region has the DNA TGCAGTGCTGGGACCTACGGAAAAGGATCTACCGGGGAGCTGTTTTTT.